Sequencing of this TCR beta chain was carried out in a study of control samples from healthy donors and cancer patients. Some clones are missing from TCRdb's copy, which holds only in-frame ones; the method was immunoSEQ multiplex PCR. The sample contains approximately 160,000 clones, 94% of which appear only once. CDR1 is MNHEY and CDR2 is SVGAGI in the germline V gene. This CDR3 spans 15 amino acids. V lost 3 bases and J lost 4; bases outside the gene matches: 4. The gene calls are TRBV6-5 and TRBJ1-1; 11 bases are a match to TRBD1. Sequencing used blood. This clonotype originated in a woman aged 18-30 years in good health. The CDR3 bases are TGTGCCAGCAGTTATCGCGGGACAGGGGGCACTGAAGCTTTCTTT. It encodes CASSYRGTGGTEAFF.